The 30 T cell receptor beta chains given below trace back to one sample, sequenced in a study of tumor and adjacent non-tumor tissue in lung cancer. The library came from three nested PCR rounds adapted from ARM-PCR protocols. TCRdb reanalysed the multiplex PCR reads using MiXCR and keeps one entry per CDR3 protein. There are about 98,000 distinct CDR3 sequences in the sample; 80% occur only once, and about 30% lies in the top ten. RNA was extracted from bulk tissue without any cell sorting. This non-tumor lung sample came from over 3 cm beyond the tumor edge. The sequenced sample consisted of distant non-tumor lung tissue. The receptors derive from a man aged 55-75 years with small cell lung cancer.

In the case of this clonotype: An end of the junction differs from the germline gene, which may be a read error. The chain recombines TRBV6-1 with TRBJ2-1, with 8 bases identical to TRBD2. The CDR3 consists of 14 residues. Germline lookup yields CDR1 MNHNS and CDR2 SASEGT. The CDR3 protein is CASIFSGNRSERFF. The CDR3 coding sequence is TGTGCCAGCATCTTTAGCGGGAATAGGAGTGAGCGGTTCTTC.

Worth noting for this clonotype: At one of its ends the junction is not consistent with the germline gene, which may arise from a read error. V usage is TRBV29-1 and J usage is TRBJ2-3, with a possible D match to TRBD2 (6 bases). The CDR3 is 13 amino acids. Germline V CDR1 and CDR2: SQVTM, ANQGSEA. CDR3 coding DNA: TGTAGCACCTACCGGGAGAACGAAGATACGCAGTATTTT. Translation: CSTYRENEDTQYF.

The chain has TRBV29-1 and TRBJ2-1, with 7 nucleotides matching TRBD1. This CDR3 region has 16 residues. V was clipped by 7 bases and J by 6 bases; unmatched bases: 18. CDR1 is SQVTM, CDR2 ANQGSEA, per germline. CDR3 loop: CSGVSLGTGVFNEQFF. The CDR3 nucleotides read TGCAGCGGTGTCAGCCTCGGTACAGGGGTTTTCAATGAGCAGTTCTTC.

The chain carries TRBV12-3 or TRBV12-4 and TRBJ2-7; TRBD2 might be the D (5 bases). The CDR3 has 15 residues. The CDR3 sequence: CTSKGLWTESYEQYV. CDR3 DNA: TGTACCAGCAAAGGACTGTGGACTGAATCCTACGAGCAGTACGTC.

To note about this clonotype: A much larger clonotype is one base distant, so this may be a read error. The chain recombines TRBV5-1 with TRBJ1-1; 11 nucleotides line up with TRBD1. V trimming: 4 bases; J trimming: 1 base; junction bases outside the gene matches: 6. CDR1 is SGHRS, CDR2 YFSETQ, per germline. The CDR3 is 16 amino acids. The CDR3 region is CASSMGQGVGNTEAFF. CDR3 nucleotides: TGCGCCAGCAGCATGGGACAGGGGGTAGGGAACACTGAAGCTTTCTTT.

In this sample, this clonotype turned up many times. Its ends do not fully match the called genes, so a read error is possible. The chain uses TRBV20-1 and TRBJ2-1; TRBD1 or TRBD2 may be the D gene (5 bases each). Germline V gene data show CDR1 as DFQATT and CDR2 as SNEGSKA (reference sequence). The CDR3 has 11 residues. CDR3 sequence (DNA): TGCAGTGCTAGAGCGCCGGGGCCGTTGGTCTTC. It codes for CSARAPGPLVF.

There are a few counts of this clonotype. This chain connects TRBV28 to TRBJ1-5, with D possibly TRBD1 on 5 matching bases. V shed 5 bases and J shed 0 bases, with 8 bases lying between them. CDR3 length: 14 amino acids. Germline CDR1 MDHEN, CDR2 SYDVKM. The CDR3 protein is CASSPGGSNQPQHF. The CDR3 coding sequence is TGTGCCAGCAGTCCTGGGGGTAGCAATCAGCCCCAGCATTTT.

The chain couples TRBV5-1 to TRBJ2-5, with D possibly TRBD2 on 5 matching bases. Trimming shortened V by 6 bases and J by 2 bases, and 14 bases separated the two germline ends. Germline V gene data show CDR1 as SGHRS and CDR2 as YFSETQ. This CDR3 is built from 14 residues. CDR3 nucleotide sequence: TGCGCCAGCAACTTCGAAGGAGGACAAGAGACCCAGTACTTC. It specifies CASNFEGGQETQYF. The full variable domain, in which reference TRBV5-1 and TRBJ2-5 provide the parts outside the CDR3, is KAGVTQTPRYLIKTRGQQVTLSCSPISGHRSVSWYQQTPGQGLQFLFEYFSETQRNKGNFPGRFSGRQFSNSRSEMNVSTLELGDSALYLCASNFEGGQETQYFGPGTRLLVL.

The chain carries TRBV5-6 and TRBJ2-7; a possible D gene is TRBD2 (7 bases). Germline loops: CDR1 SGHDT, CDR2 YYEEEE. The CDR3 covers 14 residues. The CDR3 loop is CASSHRDYLHEKYV. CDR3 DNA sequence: TGTGCCAGCAGCCACAGGGACTACCTCCACGAGAAGTACGTC.

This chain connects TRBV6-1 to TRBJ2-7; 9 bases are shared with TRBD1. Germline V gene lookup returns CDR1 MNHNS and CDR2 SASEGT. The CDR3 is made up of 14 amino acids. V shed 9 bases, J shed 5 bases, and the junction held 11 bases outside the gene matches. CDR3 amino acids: CASQSGTGIHEQYV. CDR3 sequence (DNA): TGTGCCAGTCAATCCGGGACAGGGATCCACGAGCAGTACGTC.

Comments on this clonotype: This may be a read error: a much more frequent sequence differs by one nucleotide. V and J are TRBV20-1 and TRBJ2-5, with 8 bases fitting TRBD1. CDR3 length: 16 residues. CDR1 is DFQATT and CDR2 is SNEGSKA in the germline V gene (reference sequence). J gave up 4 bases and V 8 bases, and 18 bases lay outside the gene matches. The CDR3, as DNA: TGCAGTACACTCTGGACAGGGTCATCGGTCTTAGAGACCCAGTACTTC. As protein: CSTLWTGSSVLETQYF.

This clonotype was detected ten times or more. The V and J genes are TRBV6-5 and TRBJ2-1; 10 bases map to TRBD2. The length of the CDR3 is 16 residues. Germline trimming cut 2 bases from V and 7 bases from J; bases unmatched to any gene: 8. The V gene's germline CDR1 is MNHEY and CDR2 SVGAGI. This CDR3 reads CASSYPSSGRGNEQFF. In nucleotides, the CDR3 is TGTGCCAGCAGTTACCCCTCTAGCGGGAGAGGAAATGAGCAGTTCTTC.

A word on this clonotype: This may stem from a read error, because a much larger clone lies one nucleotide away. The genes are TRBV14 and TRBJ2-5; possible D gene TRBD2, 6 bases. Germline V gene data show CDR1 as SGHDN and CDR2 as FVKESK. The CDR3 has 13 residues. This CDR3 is CVSGFKQGQTQYF. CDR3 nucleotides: TGTGTCAGCGGGTTCAAGCAGGGTCAGACCCAGTACTTC.

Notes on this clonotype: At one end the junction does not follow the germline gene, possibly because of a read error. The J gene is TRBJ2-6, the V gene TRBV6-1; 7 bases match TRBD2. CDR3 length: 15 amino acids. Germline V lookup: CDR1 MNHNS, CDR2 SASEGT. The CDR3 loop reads CASSREGVGANILTF. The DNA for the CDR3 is TGTGCCAGCAGTAGGGAGGGTGTTGGGGCCAACATCCTGACTTTC.

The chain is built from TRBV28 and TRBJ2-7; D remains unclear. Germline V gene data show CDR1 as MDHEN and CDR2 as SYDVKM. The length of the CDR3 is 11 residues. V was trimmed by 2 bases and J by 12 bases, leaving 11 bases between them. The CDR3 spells CASSLRFPLYF. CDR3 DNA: TGTGCCAGCAGTTTAAGGTTCCCCCTGTACTTC.

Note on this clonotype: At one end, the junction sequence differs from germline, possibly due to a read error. DNA for the CDR3: TGCGTCAGCATCCAAGATCATTCCGTGAGCAATCAGCCCCAGCATTTT. This encodes CVSIQDHSVSNQPQHF. This chain uses TRBV4-1 with TRBJ1-5; no clear D gene. The CDR3 is made up of 16 amino acids. The V gene's germline CDR1 is MGHRA and CDR2 YSYEKL.

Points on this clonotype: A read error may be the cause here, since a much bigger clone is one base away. CDR3 sequence: CSARDLTRPGYKEQFF. CDR3 coding DNA: TGCAGTGCTAGAGATCTGACTCGCCCGGGTTACAAGGAGCAGTTCTTC. The rearrangement links TRBV20-1 to TRBJ2-1; D is uncertain. Germline CDR1 and CDR2: DFQATT and SNEGSKA (reference sequence). CDR3 length: 16 residues.

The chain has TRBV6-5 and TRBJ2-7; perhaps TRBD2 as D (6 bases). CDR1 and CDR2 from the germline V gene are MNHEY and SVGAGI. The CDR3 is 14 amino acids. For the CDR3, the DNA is TGTGCCAATAGGCGGGACCATAGCTCCTACGACCAGTACGTC. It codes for CANRRDHSSYDQYV.

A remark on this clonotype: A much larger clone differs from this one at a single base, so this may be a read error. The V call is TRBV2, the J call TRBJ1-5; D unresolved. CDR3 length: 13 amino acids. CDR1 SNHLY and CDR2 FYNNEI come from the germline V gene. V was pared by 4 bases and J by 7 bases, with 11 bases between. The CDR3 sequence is CASSVIGMQPQHF. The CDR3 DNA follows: TGTGCCAGCAGTGTTATAGGGATGCAGCCCCAGCATTTT.

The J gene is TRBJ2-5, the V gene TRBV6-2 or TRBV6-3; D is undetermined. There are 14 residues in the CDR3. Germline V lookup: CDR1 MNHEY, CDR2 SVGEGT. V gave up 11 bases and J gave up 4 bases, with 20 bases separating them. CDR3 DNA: TGTGCCCGAAGTTACGCAGGAGACCCAGAGACCCAGTACTTC. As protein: CARSYAGDPETQYF.

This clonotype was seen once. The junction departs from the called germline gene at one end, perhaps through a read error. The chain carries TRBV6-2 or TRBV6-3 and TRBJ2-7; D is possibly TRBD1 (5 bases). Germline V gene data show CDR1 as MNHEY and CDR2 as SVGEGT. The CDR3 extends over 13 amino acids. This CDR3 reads CASSFDSSYEQSF. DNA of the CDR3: TGTGCCAGCAGTTTCGACAGCTCCTACGAGCAGAGCTTC.

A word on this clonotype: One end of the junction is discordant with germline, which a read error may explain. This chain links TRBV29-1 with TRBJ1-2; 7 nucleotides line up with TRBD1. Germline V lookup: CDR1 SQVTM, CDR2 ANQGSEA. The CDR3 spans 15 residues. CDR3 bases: TGCAGTGTTGGAGATCGTAATAGGACAGGCTATGGCTACACCTTC. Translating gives CSVGDRNRTGYGYTF.

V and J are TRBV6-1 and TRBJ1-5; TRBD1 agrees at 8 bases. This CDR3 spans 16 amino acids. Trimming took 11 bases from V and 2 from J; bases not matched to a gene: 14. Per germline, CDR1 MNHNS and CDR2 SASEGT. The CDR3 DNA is TGTGCCTGTGGGACGCGGACAGGGAGGGGCAATCAGCCCCAGCATTTT. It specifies CACGTRTGRGNQPQHF.

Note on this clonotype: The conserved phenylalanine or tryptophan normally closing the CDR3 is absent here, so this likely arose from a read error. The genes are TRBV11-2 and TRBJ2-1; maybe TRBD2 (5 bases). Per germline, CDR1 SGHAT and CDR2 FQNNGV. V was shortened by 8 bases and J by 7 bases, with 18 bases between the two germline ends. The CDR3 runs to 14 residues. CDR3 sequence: CASQKRQGDNEQFP. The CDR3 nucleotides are TGTGCCAGCCAGAAGCGGCAAGGCGATAATGAGCAGTTCCCC.

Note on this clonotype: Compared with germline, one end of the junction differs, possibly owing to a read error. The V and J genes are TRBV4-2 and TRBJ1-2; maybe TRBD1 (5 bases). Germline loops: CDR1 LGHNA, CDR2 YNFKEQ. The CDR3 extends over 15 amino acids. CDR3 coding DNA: TGTGCGAGCAGCCAATATGACCAGGGTAGCTATGGCTACAGCTTC. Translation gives CASSQYDQGSYGYSF.

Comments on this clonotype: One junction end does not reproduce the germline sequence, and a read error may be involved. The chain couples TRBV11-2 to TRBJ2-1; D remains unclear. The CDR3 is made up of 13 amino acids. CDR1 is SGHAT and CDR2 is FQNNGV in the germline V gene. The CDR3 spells CASSLVCDNEQLF. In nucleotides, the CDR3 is TGTGCCAGCAGCTTAGTGTGCGACAATGAGCAGCTCTTC.

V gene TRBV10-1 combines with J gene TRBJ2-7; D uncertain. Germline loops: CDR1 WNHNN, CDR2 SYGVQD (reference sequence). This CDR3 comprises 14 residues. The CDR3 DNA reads TGCGCCAGCAGTGAAGGATGGAGCCCTAACGAACAGTACGTA. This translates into CASSEGWSPNEQYV.

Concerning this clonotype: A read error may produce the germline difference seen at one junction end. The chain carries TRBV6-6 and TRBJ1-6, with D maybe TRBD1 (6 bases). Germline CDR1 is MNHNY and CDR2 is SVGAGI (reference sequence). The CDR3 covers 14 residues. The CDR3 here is CASCYNRESSPLHF. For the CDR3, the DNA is TGTGCCAGCTGTTATAACAGGGAATCTTCACCCCTCCACTTT.

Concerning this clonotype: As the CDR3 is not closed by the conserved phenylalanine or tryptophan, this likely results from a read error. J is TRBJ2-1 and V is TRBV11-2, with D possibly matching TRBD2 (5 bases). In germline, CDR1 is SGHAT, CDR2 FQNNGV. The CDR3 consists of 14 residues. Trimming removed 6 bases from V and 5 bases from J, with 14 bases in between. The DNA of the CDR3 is TGTGCCAGCAGGAAGCGGCGTGGCGACAATGAGCAGTTCTTA. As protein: CASRKRRGDNEQFL.

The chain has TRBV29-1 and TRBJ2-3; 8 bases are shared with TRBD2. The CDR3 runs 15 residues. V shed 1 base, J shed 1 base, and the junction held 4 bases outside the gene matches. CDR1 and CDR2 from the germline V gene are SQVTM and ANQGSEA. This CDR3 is CSVEGGGLGTDTQYF. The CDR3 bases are TGCAGCGTTGAAGGGGGGGGACTAGGCACAGATACGCAGTATTTT.